Shown below are 5 T cell receptor beta chains from a single sample sequenced in a study of CD8 T cells in ankylosing spondylitis (dated by TCRdb to 2016 to 2017). What the research found in general, with its limitations: A TCR beta motif of fewer than 10 highly homologous amino acid variants appeared characteristic of blood from ankylosing spondylitis patients.

Antigens for these TCRs are unknown. The library was produced with 5' RACE. Sequencing was performed on an Illumina HiSeq 2500. TCRdb passed the public sequencing reads through fastp at Q25 and MiXCR, retaining productive beta sequences. Under each unique CDR3 protein, matching rows form one entry showing the most common genes and DNA. The sample profile shows 500,000 or so distinct CDR3 sequences; about 5.7% of them were found once. In total, the top ten clones hold around 3.5% of the sample. The sample was blood, either unsorted or a sorted T cell fraction (not recorded which). The receptors shown here come from a male donor with ankylosing spondylitis.

In its sample, this clonotype was seen many times. The J gene is TRBJ1-2, the V gene TRBV20-1, with D tentatively TRBD1 (5 bases). Between the trimmed V and J ends, which lost 2 bases and 4 bases, there was a span of 11 bases. The CDR3 is made up of 13 amino acids. Per germline, CDR1 DFQATT and CDR2 SNEGSKA (reference sequence). CDR3 nucleotides: TGCAGTGCTAGACAGGGTAGGGCCTATGGCTACACCTTC. Protein sequence: CSARQGRAYGYTF.

This clonotype came up many times. The chain couples TRBV20-1 to TRBJ2-5, with 7 positions matching TRBD1. In germline, CDR1 is DFQATT, CDR2 SNEGSKA (reference sequence). The trim removed 6 bases at V and 6 bases at J, leaving 7 bases unmatched. The CDR3 length is 12 residues. CDR3 DNA: TGCAGTGCGGGACAGTACGGGAAGACCCAGTACTTC. Amino acid sequence: CSAGQYGKTQYF.

This clonotype has a count of ten or more. This CDR3 is CASSLTGLSSYNSPLHF. DNA of the CDR3: TGCGCCAGCAGCTTGACAGGGCTCAGCTCCTATAATTCACCCCTCCACTTT. V usage is TRBV5-1 and J usage is TRBJ1-6; TRBD1 is a possible D gene (6 bases). Germline CDR1 SGHRS, CDR2 YFSETQ. The V end lost 1 base, the J end lost 0 bases, and 11 bases lay between the germline ends. This CDR3 spans 17 amino acids.

This clonotype occurred many times. The chain joins TRBV7-9 to TRBJ2-1, with unresolved D. This CDR3 has 13 amino acids. Germline CDR1 SEHNR, CDR2 FQNEAQ (reference sequence). Trimming shortened V by 4 bases and J by 8 bases, and 12 bases separated the two germline ends. The CDR3 region has the DNA TGTGCCAGCAGCTCAACCCCCCGGGATGAGCAGTTCTTC. This codes for CASSSTPRDEQFF.

This clonotype occurred many times. Compared with germline, one end of the junction differs, possibly owing to a read error. The chain joins TRBV7-9 to TRBJ2-3, with D possibly matching TRBD2 (5 bases). This CDR3 spans 15 amino acids. Looked up from germline, CDR1 is SEHNR and CDR2 is FQNEAQ (reference sequence). The CDR3 reads CASSLAGPLTDTQYF. The CDR3, as DNA: TGTGCCAGCAGCCTAGCCGGTCCGCTCACAGATACGCAGTATTTT. The variable domain in full, with the rest retrieved from reference TRBV7-9 and TRBJ2-3, is DTGVSQNPRHKITKRGQNVTFRCDPISEHNRLYWYRQTLGQGPEFLTYFQNEAQLEKSRLLSDRFSAERPKGSFSTLEIQRTEQGDSAMYLCASSLAGPLTDTQYFGPGTRLTVL.